This T cell receptor (beta chain) was captured by sequencing in a study of T-cell memory formation after mild COVID-19. Study-wide results and limits: Memory from before infection featured some responding clones, which suggests cross-reactive memory joined. Clones that got smaller from day 15 to 85 had even CD4/CD8, while clones growing later tipped toward CD4+.

TCRdb passed the 5' RACE reads through MiXCR, listing each CDR3 protein once. The sample carries around 340,000 distinct CDR3 sequences, about a sixth recorded once. This clonotype turned up a few times. Its target is not known. J gave up 1 base and V 7 bases, and 9 bases lay outside the gene matches. The CDR3 has 16 amino acids. CDR1 and CDR2 (germline): SNHLY, FYNNEI. The clonotype originates from a man aged 18 to 30 who had mild COVID-19 (a few samples of this study predate the infection). Cell type and time point are not known. The sample was PBMCs or a T cell subset sorted from them (not recorded which). This rearrangement joins TRBV2 to TRBJ1-1, with 10 bases lining up with TRBD1. CDR3 protein: CASIRDRGRQNTEAFF. The CDR3 coding sequence is TGTGCCAGCATACGGGACAGGGGTCGTCAGAACACTGAAGCTTTCTTT.